This T cell receptor beta chain was sequenced during a study of beta chain features in type 1 diabetes. Sorting based on CD45RO/CCR7/CD25/CD127/CD95/CD27 separated CD4+ naive, central memory, regulatory and stem cell-like memory cells. The CDR3 length is 18 residues. CDR1 SGHVS and CDR2 FNYEAQ come from the germline V gene. Between the trimmed V and J ends, which lost 4 bases and 0 bases, there was a span of 19 bases. Expressed TCRB transcripts were sequenced because the isolated RNA had all been reverse transcribed beforehand. Assay: immunoSEQ multiplex PCR; the TCRdb copy retains only in-frame clones and omits some. The data contain approximately 200,000 clones, 9.6% of them singletons. Findings and caveats of the study: Compared to healthy donors, patients appeared to have naive, central memory and Treg TCRB repertoires that were more alike. Shorter templates might be favored by PCR, and equally so in patients and in controls.

To note about this clone: Its specificity is unknown.

The material sequenced was naive CD4+ T cells from blood. The receptor was isolated from a woman under 30 in good health. The rearrangement joins TRBV7-6 to TRBJ1-5; a possible D gene is TRBD1 (6 bases). In nucleotides, the CDR3 is TGTGCCAGCAGCTGCCAGGAGGTGATGGACAGTAGCAATCAGCCCCAGCATTTT. As protein: CASSCQEVMDSSNQPQHF.